A single sample is the source of the 31 T cell receptor beta chains below, sequenced in a study of early T cells in non-severe SARS-CoV-2 infection. TCRdb redid the calling of the 5' RACE reads with MiXCR, one entry per CDR3 protein. This sample has fewer than 85,000 distinct CDR3 sequences; roughly 15% occur once, and the top ten carry about 4%. Sequences were derived from whole blood, sampled at baseline. The receptors here all came from an adult who was a healthcare worker with PCR-confirmed SARS-CoV-2 infection or an uninfected control (not recorded which).

This clonotype rates as medium-sized. The chain links TRBV5-1 to TRBJ1-5; TRBD1 matches at 7 bases. J lost 1 base, V lost 4 bases, and 8 bases had no gene match. This CDR3 comprises 16 residues. Germline V gene lookup returns CDR1 SGHRS and CDR2 YFSETQ. The DNA for the CDR3 is TGCGCCAGCAGCGGAAGACAGGGACGGAGCAATCAGCCCCAGCATTTT. Amino acid sequence: CASSGRQGRSNQPQHF.

This clonotype was seen a handful of times. The rearrangement links TRBV3-1 to TRBJ2-1; D is unresolved. CDR3 size: 13 residues. Germline loops: CDR1 LGHDT, CDR2 YNNKEL (reference sequence). The V gene lost 0 bases and the J gene lost 5 bases, with 5 bases spanning the gap. The CDR3 DNA sequence: TGTGCCAGCAGCCAAGAGAGGAACAATGAGCAGTTCTTC. Amino acid sequence: CASSQERNNEQFF.

This clonotype has more than one count but fewer than ten. The chain carries TRBV9 and TRBJ1-1, with D uncertain. The germline V and J ends were trimmed by 4 bases and 1 base, with 14 bases remaining between them. From germline, CDR1 is SGDLS and CDR2 YYNGEE. There are 15 residues in the CDR3. The CDR3 nucleotides read TGTGCCAGCAGCCCCCTTCGAGAGGGGAACACTGAAGCTTTCTTT. This gives the protein CASSPLREGNTEAFF.

This rearrangement joins TRBV7-9 to TRBJ2-3, with TRBD2 identical over 13 bases. With 3 bases clipped from V and 5 bases from J, the junction kept 2 bases outside the gene matches. The CDR3 covers 15 residues. The germline V gene encodes CDR1 SEHNR and CDR2 FQNEAQ (reference sequence). Here the CDR3 DNA reads TGTGCCAGCAGCTTGGGACTAGCGGGAATAGATACGCAGTATTTT. Translated, it gives CASSLGLAGIDTQYF.

V is TRBV6-5 and J is TRBJ2-7; D is undetermined. This CDR3 has 12 residues. V was cut by 2 bases and J by 6 bases, with 8 bases left in between. The germline gives CDR1 MNHEY, CDR2 SVGAGI. This CDR3 is CASSYLQGEQYF. CDR3 coding DNA: TGTGCCAGCAGTTACCTTCAAGGCGAGCAGTACTTC.

The V call is TRBV11-2, the J call TRBJ1-1, with no clear D. Trimming removed 1 base from V and 0 bases from J, with 6 bases in between. Germline CDR1 reads SGHAT; CDR2 reads FQNNGV. The CDR3 runs to 14 residues. CDR3 sequence (DNA): TGTGCCAGCAGCTTAGCGGGAATGAACACTGAAGCTTTCTTT. Translating gives CASSLAGMNTEAFF.

The chain has TRBV28 and TRBJ1-5, with unresolved D. Germline-derived CDR1 and CDR2 are MDHEN and SYDVKM. This CDR3 is built from 13 residues. Trimming took off 2 bases at V and 2 bases at J, with 4 bases between the two ends. This chain's CDR3 is CASSLLGNQPQHF. In DNA form, the CDR3 reads TGTGCCAGCAGTTTACTCGGCAATCAGCCCCAGCATTTT.

This clonotype was counted a few times. The chain recombines TRBV20-1 with TRBJ2-1; 8 nucleotides agree with TRBD2. This CDR3 is built from 16 residues. Germline V CDR1 and CDR2: DFQATT, SNEGSKA (reference sequence). V lost 5 bases and J lost 7; bases outside the gene matches: 16. In DNA form, the CDR3 reads TGCAGTGCTCAGCCCCCCGACGGGCGGGAGGTTAATGAGCAGTTCTTC. This encodes CSAQPPDGREVNEQFF.

This clonotype was detected only a few times. The J gene is TRBJ2-7, the V gene TRBV20-1; 7 bases agree with TRBD2. V lost 4 bases, J lost 1 base, and 7 bases stayed unmatched. CDR3 size: 14 residues. Germline-derived CDR1 and CDR2 are DFQATT and SNEGSKA (reference sequence). Written as DNA, the CDR3 is TGCAGTGCTACCGCCGGGACTAATTCCTACGAGCAGTACTTC. Protein product: CSATAGTNSYEQYF.

This clonotype was picked up a small number of times. The genes are TRBV12-3 or TRBV12-4 and TRBJ2-7, with 14 nucleotides matching TRBD2. The junction had 6 bases not matched to a gene; V was cut back by 5 bases and J by 6 bases. The CDR3 runs to 15 residues. CDR3 protein: CASSPGLAGAGEQYF. The CDR3 DNA is TGTGCCAGCAGTCCGGGACTAGCGGGAGCGGGCGAGCAGTACTTC.

This clonotype was counted a few times. The chain joins TRBV20-1 to TRBJ2-7; D possibly corresponds to TRBD1 (8 bases). CDR1 and CDR2 (germline): DFQATT, SNEGSKA (reference sequence). This CDR3 spans 15 amino acids. The V end lost 0 bases, the J end lost 3 bases, and 15 bases lay between the germline ends. This chain's CDR3 is CSARDYTGGGYEQYF. CDR3 in DNA: TGCAGTGCTAGAGATTATACAGGGGGGGGCTACGAGCAGTACTTC.

Only a few counts were recorded for this clonotype. The CDR3 spells CASSPGQGWSEQYF. In DNA, the CDR3 is TGTGCCAGCAGCCCGGGACAGGGGTGGTCCGAGCAGTACTTC. V usage is TRBV28 and J usage is TRBJ2-7; 10 nucleotides agree with TRBD1. J lost 6 bases, V lost 6 bases, and 8 bases had no gene match. Germline-derived CDR1 and CDR2 are MDHEN and SYDVKM. The length of the CDR3 is 14 residues.

Note on this clonotype: This could be a read error, since a much larger clone is one nucleotide away. This chain links TRBV28 with TRBJ2-3, with D unclear. The CDR3 has 13 amino acids. The V and J ends lost 6 bases and 2 bases respectively, with 9 bases between them. CDR1 and CDR2 from the germline V gene are MDHEN and SYDVKM. In DNA, the CDR3 is TGTGCCAGCAGCGCGAGTGACACAGATACGCAGTATTTT. This sequence encodes CASSASDTDTQYF.

The chain recombines TRBV4-1 with TRBJ2-7, with 10 bases identical to TRBD1. Germline lookup yields CDR1 MGHRA and CDR2 YSYEKL. V was pared by 3 bases and J by 2 bases, with 1 base of the junction left unmatched. The CDR3 sequence is 14 residues long. CDR3 sequence reads: CASSHGQGAYEQYF. CDR3 coding DNA: TGCGCCAGCAGCCACGGACAGGGGGCCTACGAGCAGTACTTC.

CDR3 protein: CASSTVGGETQYF. The CDR3 DNA follows: TGCGCCAGCAGCACCGTTGGGGGAGAGACCCAGTACTTC. The J gene is TRBJ2-5, the V gene TRBV5-1; either TRBD1 or TRBD2 may fit D (5 bases each). The V end lost 4 bases, the J end lost 4 bases, and 11 bases lay between the germline ends. The CDR3 is 13 residues long. Germline V CDR1 and CDR2: SGHRS, YFSETQ.

The J gene is TRBJ2-2, the V gene TRBV5-1, with D uncertain. CDR1 and CDR2 (germline): SGHRS, YFSETQ. V shed 1 base and J shed 1 base, with 8 bases lying between them. This CDR3 spans 15 amino acids. The CDR3 DNA reads TGCGCCAGCAGCTTGAAAGGAGTGAACACCGGGGAGCTGTTTTTT. This translates into CASSLKGVNTGELFF. Variable domain in full (rest from reference TRBV5-1 and TRBJ2-2): KAGVTQTPRYLIKTRGQQVTLSCSPISGHRSVSWYQQTPGQGLQFLFEYFSETQRNKGNFPGRFSGRQFSNSRSEMNVSTLELGDSALYLCASSLKGVNTGELFFGEGSRLTVL.

The rearrangement links TRBV7-9 to TRBJ2-2; D may match TRBD1 or TRBD2 (6 bases each). Deletions cut 8 bases from V and 2 bases from J, with 21 bases between. The germline V gene has CDR1 SEHNR and CDR2 FQNEAQ (reference sequence). This CDR3 region has 17 residues. In nucleotides, the CDR3 is TGTGCCAGCTCACTCTTAGGGGGGACTTTAAACACCGGGGAGCTGTTTTTT. Translating it yields CASSLLGGTLNTGELFF.

This clonotype appeared a few times. The CDR3 here is CSVTTSTGNEQYF. The CDR3 nucleotides read TGCAGCGTGACCACTTCCACAGGGAACGAGCAGTACTTC. The chain uses TRBV29-1 and TRBJ2-7; TRBD1 is a possible D gene (6 bases). The CDR3 is 13 residues long. V lost 6 bases, J lost 5 bases, and 17 bases lay in between. Per germline, CDR1 SQVTM and CDR2 ANQGSEA.

This clonotype was counted ten times or more. The gene calls are TRBV27 and TRBJ1-3; D unresolved. Deletions cut 4 bases from V and 0 bases from J, with 10 bases between. CDR3 size: 15 residues. Germline CDR1 and CDR2: MNHEY and SMNVEV (reference sequence). This CDR3 is CASSSGRDSGNTIYF. The CDR3 DNA reads TGTGCCAGCAGTTCAGGCAGAGACTCTGGAAACACCATATATTTT.

This clonotype was counted ten times or more. The genes are TRBV5-1 and TRBJ2-2; possible D gene TRBD1, 6 bases. This CDR3 is 14 amino acids long. V dropped 3 bases and J dropped 6 bases, with 12 bases sitting between them. The germline V gene encodes CDR1 SGHRS and CDR2 YFSETQ. DNA of the CDR3: TGCGCCAGCAGCTCCACAGGGTGGGCCGGGGAGCTGTTTTTT. This translates into CASSSTGWAGELFF.

This clonotype was seen a handful of times. This sequence joins TRBV15 and TRBJ2-7; D unclear. V shed 0 bases and J shed 7 bases, with 13 bases lying between them. This CDR3 comprises 14 residues. Germline V gene data show CDR1 as LNHNV and CDR2 as YYDKDF (reference sequence). The CDR3 nucleotides read TGTGCCACCAGCAGAGATGTGAACACTGGGGAGCAGTACTTC. Translation gives CATSRDVNTGEQYF.

This clonotype was found many times. V usage is TRBV7-3 and J usage is TRBJ2-5; TRBD2 matches at 9 bases. Germline CDR1 is SGHTA and CDR2 is FQGTGA. The V segment lost 1 base and the J segment 6 bases; nucleotides outside the gene matches: 6. The CDR3 runs 15 residues. CDR3 region: CASSLSGRAGKTQYF. DNA of the CDR3: TGTGCCAGCAGCTTAAGCGGGAGGGCCGGAAAGACCCAGTACTTC.

This clonotype has only a few counts. V usage is TRBV11-2 and J usage is TRBJ2-5; no firm D call. The CDR3 sequence is 11 residues long. CDR1 is SGHAT, CDR2 FQNNGV, per germline. The V end lost 6 bases, the J end lost 5 bases, and 7 bases lay between the germline ends. The CDR3 sequence: CASRTGETQYF. The CDR3 bases are TGTGCCAGCAGGACTGGTGAGACCCAGTACTTC.

The chain combines TRBV27 with TRBJ2-7; 11 positions agree with TRBD2. Looked up from germline, CDR1 is MNHEY and CDR2 is SMNVEV (reference sequence). This CDR3 has 19 residues. Losses at the gene ends were 0 bases for V and 7 bases for J; bases not matched to a gene: 17. CDR3 region: CASSLSPRASGRTAREQYF. The CDR3 DNA reads as TGTGCCAGCAGTTTATCCCCTAGGGCTAGCGGGAGGACAGCGCGGGAGCAGTACTTC.

This clonotype occurred a few times. This chain connects TRBV11-2 to TRBJ2-3; D unresolved. The CDR3 extends over 14 amino acids. Between the trimmed V and J ends, which lost 5 bases and 2 bases, there was a span of 11 bases. The germline CDR1 and CDR2 sequences are SGHAT and FQNNGV. The CDR3 region is CASSPETYTDTQYF. CDR3 coding DNA: TGTGCCAGCAGCCCAGAAACCTACACAGATACGCAGTATTTT.

This rearrangement joins TRBV20-1 to TRBJ2-7; TRBD1 matches at 10 bases. V was pared by 4 bases and J by 2 bases, with 5 bases of the junction left unmatched. Germline CDR1 DFQATT, CDR2 SNEGSKA (reference sequence). This CDR3 contains 14 residues. The CDR3 sequence: CSAKPGQGTYEQYF. The CDR3 DNA reads as TGCAGTGCTAAACCGGGACAGGGGACCTACGAGCAGTACTTC.

Many counts were recorded for this clonotype. V and J are TRBV5-4 and TRBJ1-2; a weak D match, TRBD1 (6 bases). V lost 4 bases and J 3 bases, leaving 16 bases between the germline ends. Per the germline V gene, CDR1 is SGHNT and CDR2 is YYREEE (reference sequence). The CDR3 sequence is 15 residues long. The CDR3 DNA is TGTGCCAGCAGCCTTCCCACAGGGATAGACTATGGCTACACCTTC. Protein: CASSLPTGIDYGYTF.

This rearrangement joins TRBV18 to TRBJ1-1, with D perhaps matching TRBD1 (6 bases). The length of the CDR3 is 16 residues. Trimming removed 7 bases at V and 5 bases at J, with 23 bases between. The germline CDR1 and CDR2 sequences are KGHSH and LQKENI. The CDR3 DNA reads TGTGCCAGCTTAGTCCCGGGACAAGGAACGGGAACTGAAGCTTTCTTT. Translating gives CASLVPGQGTGTEAFF.

This clonotype has a count of ten or more. The chain couples TRBV7-8 to TRBJ2-7; possible D gene TRBD1, 5 bases. Between the trimmed V and J ends, which lost 5 bases and 4 bases, there was a span of 12 bases. Germline V gene sequence: CDR1 SGHVS, CDR2 FQNEAQ. The CDR3 covers 13 residues. This chain's CDR3 is CASSPGQIYEQYF. The CDR3 region has the DNA TGTGCCAGCAGCCCCGGACAAATATACGAGCAGTACTTC. Drawing the rest from reference TRBV7-8 and TRBJ2-7, the complete variable domain is GAGVSQSPRYKVAKRGQDVALRCDPISGHVSLFWYQQALGQGPEFLTYFQNEAQLDKSGLPSDRFFAERPEGSVSTLKIQRTQQEDSAVYLCASSPGQIYEQYFGPGTRLTVT.

This clonotype was counted many times. The chain has TRBV11-2 and TRBJ2-7, with D possibly called TRBD1 or TRBD2 (7 bases each). CDR1 is SGHAT and CDR2 is FQNNGV in the germline V gene. The CDR3 totals 20 residues. V was cut by 5 bases and J by 4 bases, with 33 bases left in between. CDR3 protein: CASSPLRRGRESGRAYEQYF. In DNA form, the CDR3 reads TGTGCCAGCAGCCCCTTAAGGAGGGGGCGGGAGAGCGGGCGAGCATACGAGCAGTACTTC.

The chain is built from TRBV28 and TRBJ2-7, with D uncertain. With 8 bases removed from V and 4 bases from J, the gap between germline ends came to 9 bases. The CDR3 has 11 residues. CDR1 is MDHEN and CDR2 is SYDVKM in the germline V gene. The CDR3 loop is CASARNYEQYF. CDR3 sequence (DNA): TGTGCCAGCGCCCGTAATTACGAGCAGTACTTC.